This TCR beta chain is from a study of T cells after yellow fever vaccination. Each CDR3 protein gets one entry after TCRdb re-called the 5' RACE reads with MiXCR. The sample lists 500,000 to 650,000 distinct CDR3 sequences, about 17% occurring once. This clonotype has only one observation. Germline trimming cut 3 bases from V and 0 bases from J; bases unmatched to any gene: 9. The CDR3 runs 18 residues. Per germline, CDR1 MNHEY and CDR2 SMNVEV (reference sequence). The chain couples TRBV27 to TRBJ2-3, with 10 bases that match TRBD2. The input for sequencing was PBMCs, taken less than 6 days after the first yellow fever vaccination. The sequence came from a man between 18 and 35 years old who received the YFV17D yellow fever vaccine. DNA for the CDR3: TGTGCCAGCAGTTTCGAGCGGGGGGGCACCTCTAGCACAGATACGCAGTATTTT. Encoded protein: CASSFERGGTSSTDTQYF.